The 21 T cell receptor beta chains in this list originate from one sample, sequenced in a study of blood T cell repertoires in COVID-19. Profiled with immunoSEQ multiplex PCR; TCRdb holds only in-frame clones, not every one. The sample consists of approximately 490,000 clones, about nine tenths of them appearing once. The sequenced sample was PBMCs or T cells enriched from blood (not recorded which). These receptor sequences come from a young woman who had recovered from COVID-19.

The gene calls are TRBV19 and TRBJ1-6; 7 bases line up with TRBD1. The CDR3 contains 16 residues. Germline CDR1 is LNHDA and CDR2 is SQIVND (reference sequence). J was trimmed by 5 bases and V by 8 bases; bases with no gene match: 12. The CDR3 DNA reads TGTGCCAGTGACTCGGGGGCAGGGGGAGATAATTCACCCCTCCACTTT. As protein: CASDSGAGGDNSPLHF.

The chain carries TRBV28 and TRBJ2-5; D perhaps matches TRBD2 (6 bases). V was clipped by 4 bases and J by 4 bases, with 19 bases between them. This CDR3 comprises 16 residues. The germline V gene encodes CDR1 MDHEN and CDR2 SYDVKM. CDR3 nucleotide sequence: TGTGCCAGCAGTTCTCGACTAGGGGCGCTAGTAGAGACCCAGTACTTC. It is translated as CASSSRLGALVETQYF.

The chain has TRBV9 and TRBJ1-1; D is undetermined. The CDR3 covers 13 residues. CDR1 and CDR2 from the germline V gene are SGDLS and YYNGEE. V lost 2 bases and J lost 3, with 8 bases in between. CDR3 coding DNA: TGTGCCAGCAGCGTGCAGATGTACACTGAAGCTTTCTTT. It codes for CASSVQMYTEAFF.

This chain joins TRBV2 and TRBJ2-7; weak D call: TRBD2 (5 bases). The CDR3 has 14 amino acids. Germline CDR1 is SNHLY and CDR2 is FYNNEI. Trimming cost V 6 bases and J 4 bases, with 16 bases left between them. Here the CDR3 reads CASSLGGRGYEQYF. The CDR3 region has the DNA TGTGCCAGCAGCCTAGGAGGACGTGGATACGAGCAGTACTTC.

The chain recombines TRBV19 with TRBJ2-2; D perhaps matches TRBD1 (5 bases). This CDR3 region has 16 residues. The V end was cut by 0 bases, the J end by 4 bases, with 12 bases between. The germline V gene has CDR1 LNHDA and CDR2 SQIVND (reference sequence). CDR3 sequence: CASSIDRDRATGELFF. The CDR3 nucleotides are TGTGCCAGTAGTATAGACAGGGATCGGGCCACCGGGGAGCTGTTTTTT.

The chain combines TRBV19 with TRBJ1-6, with TRBD1 as a possible D gene (6 bases). Deletions cut 8 bases from V and 6 bases from J, with 14 bases between. The CDR3 is 14 amino acids. Per the germline V gene, CDR1 is LNHDA and CDR2 is SQIVND (reference sequence). The CDR3 nucleotides read TGTGCCAGTTCGAGAGGGGGAAGTAATTCACCCCTCCACTTT. Its protein is CASSRGGSNSPLHF.

The chain has TRBV7-9 and TRBJ2-3; no reliable D call. This CDR3 region has 14 residues. The V end was cut by 5 bases, the J end by 6 bases, with 15 bases between. CDR1 SEHNR and CDR2 FQNEAQ come from the germline V gene (reference sequence). CDR3 in amino acids: CASSRPRGVDTQYF. The CDR3 DNA reads TGTGCCAGCAGCCGACCCCGCGGAGTGGATACGCAGTATTTT.

The chain employs TRBV5-4 and TRBJ2-7; TRBD1 might be the D (6 bases). Germline V lookup: CDR1 SGHNT, CDR2 YYREEE (reference sequence). V lost 0 bases to trimming and J lost 5 bases, with 9 bases between them. CDR3 length equals 13 residues. CDR3: CASSLGQVNEQYF. The CDR3 DNA reads TGTGCCAGCAGCTTGGGACAGGTCAACGAGCAGTACTTC.

This rearrangement joins TRBV19 to TRBJ1-2; weak D call: TRBD1 (5 bases). The CDR3 has 12 residues. The germline CDR1 and CDR2 sequences are LNHDA and SQIVND (reference sequence). The ends were cut back, 7 bases at V and 3 bases at J, with 9 bases in the middle. The CDR3 spells CASNTGHYGYTF. CDR3 nucleotide sequence: TGTGCCAGTAACACAGGCCACTATGGCTACACCTTC.

The gene calls are TRBV5-5 and TRBJ1-1; D is unresolved. Trimming pared 1 base from V and 6 bases from J, leaving 10 bases between. The CDR3 contains 13 residues. Germline CDR1 and CDR2: SGHKS and YYEKEE (reference sequence). DNA of the CDR3: TGTGCCAGCAGCTTGTGGTGTGGGCCTGAAGCTTTCTTT. Protein product: CASSLWCGPEAFF.

The count of this clone is one. This sequence joins TRBV7-2 and TRBJ2-2, with a weak D call TRBD1 (6 bases). The CDR3 has 15 amino acids. Trimming took 5 bases from V and 1 from J, leaving 11 bases between them. Germline loops: CDR1 SGHTA, CDR2 FQGNSA. CDR3 residues: CASSPQGMNTGELFF. The CDR3 nucleotides are TGTGCCAGCAGCCCTCAGGGGATGAACACCGGGGAGCTGTTTTTT.

This chain connects TRBV11-2 to TRBJ2-7; TRBD1 is a possible D gene (6 bases). From germline, CDR1 is SGHAT and CDR2 FQNNGV. The CDR3 is 13 amino acids. V lost 0 bases to trimming and J lost 5 bases, with 8 bases between them. As DNA, the CDR3 is TGTGCCAGCAGCTTAGACAGGGGAGACGAGCAGTACTTC. Its translation: CASSLDRGDEQYF.

The gene calls are TRBV6-1 and TRBJ2-7; D is unresolved. Deletions cut 1 base from V and 4 bases from J, with 14 bases between. The CDR3 consists of 15 residues. Germline V CDR1 and CDR2: MNHNS, SASEGT. CDR3 protein: CASSEVSRPFYEQYF. CDR3 sequence (DNA): TGTGCCAGCAGTGAAGTAAGCAGGCCCTTTTACGAGCAGTACTTC.

V and J are TRBV5-8 and TRBJ2-7, with 7 positions matching TRBD1. CDR3 length: 13 residues. Germline CDR1 is SGHTS and CDR2 is YDEGEE. The V gene end was trimmed by 4 bases and the J gene end by 4 bases; junction bases not matched to a gene: 5. The chain's CDR3 is CASSRDREYEQYF. CDR3 DNA sequence: TGTGCCAGCAGCCGTGACAGGGAATACGAGCAGTACTTC.

The chain carries TRBV5-1 and TRBJ2-7; 8 positions agree with TRBD1. V was pared by 4 bases and J by 6 bases, with 9 bases of the junction left unmatched. The germline V gene encodes CDR1 SGHRS and CDR2 YFSETQ. The CDR3 extends over 14 amino acids. The CDR3 nucleotides are TGCGCCAGCAGCCCGGGAGACAGGGGAGGCGAGCAGTACTTC. This sequence encodes CASSPGDRGGEQYF.

This chain connects TRBV30 to TRBJ2-7, with D unresolved. With 4 bases removed from V and 0 bases from J, the gap between germline ends came to 16 bases. The CDR3 extends over 15 amino acids. Germline V lookup: CDR1 GTSNPN, CDR2 SVGIG (reference sequence). Here the CDR3 reads CAWKRYRLFSYEQYF. The CDR3 region has the DNA TGTGCCTGGAAACGTTATCGACTTTTCTCCTACGAGCAGTACTTC.

The CDR3 DNA sequence: TGTGCCAGCAGCTTACTCGCAGGGGTGACCTATAATTCACCCCTCCACTTT. Amino acid sequence: CASSLLAGVTYNSPLHF. The chain employs TRBV11-2 and TRBJ1-6; possible D gene TRBD1, 6 bases. The V end lost 2 bases, the J end lost 2 bases, and 13 bases lay between the germline ends. The CDR3 sequence is 17 residues long. Germline assignment: CDR1 SGHAT and CDR2 FQNNGV.

V and J are TRBV29-1 and TRBJ2-1, with D perhaps matching TRBD2 (6 bases). The CDR3 contains 11 residues. With 0 bases removed from V and 15 bases from J, the gap between germline ends came to 12 bases. Germline values: CDR1 SQVTM, CDR2 ANQGSEA. The CDR3 sequence is CSVEEGQGGFF. In DNA form, the CDR3 reads TGCAGCGTTGAAGAGGGGCAGGGAGGGTTCTTC.

The CDR3: CASSLRVQGYEQYF. The CDR3 DNA sequence: TGTGCCAGCAGTTTACGAGTACAGGGGTACGAGCAGTACTTC. The chain carries TRBV28 and TRBJ2-7; 7 nucleotides align to TRBD1. V lost 2 bases, J lost 4 bases, and 5 bases stayed unmatched. The CDR3 consists of 14 residues. In germline, CDR1 is MDHEN, CDR2 SYDVKM.

The chain is built from TRBV12-5 and TRBJ1-5; TRBD1 is a possible D gene (6 bases). Germline V CDR1 and CDR2: LGHNT, FRNRAP. The CDR3 runs 15 residues. V was shortened by 7 bases and J by 3 bases, with 16 bases between the two germline ends. CDR3 protein: CASAPMGQLNQPQHF. For the CDR3, the DNA is TGTGCTAGTGCCCCCATGGGACAACTCAATCAGCCCCAGCATTTT.

Written as DNA, the CDR3 is TGTGCCAGCATACTGAGCCCAGGGGAGACCCAGTACTTC. Its translation: CASILSPGETQYF. The rearrangement joins TRBV5-4 to TRBJ2-5, with D perhaps TRBD1 (5 bases). This CDR3 is built from 13 residues. The V end was cut by 6 bases, the J end by 5 bases, with 14 bases between. Germline assignment: CDR1 SGHNT and CDR2 YYREEE (reference sequence). Complete variable domain (other parts from reference TRBV5-4 and TRBJ2-5): ETGVTQSPTHLIKTRGQQVTLRCSSQSGHNTVSWYQQALGQGPQFIFQYYREEENGRGNFPPRFSGLQFPNYSSELNVNALELDDSALYLCASILSPGETQYFGPGTRLLVL.